The clone carrying this T cell receptor (beta chain) has only a few counts. Its antigen is not known. This sample was included in a study of T cell clonotyping in hematopoietic cell transplantation. Recipient blood drawn about 28 days pretransplant and days 30, 100, 180 after. The V and J ends lost 3 bases and 5 bases respectively, with 16 bases between them. The CDR3 is made up of 15 amino acids. Germline CDR1 and CDR2: SGHRS and YFSETQ. The repertoire was sequenced with immunoSEQ multiplex PCR; TCRdb's copy has only in-frame clones and lacks some. Among approximately 4,600 clones listed, roughly 77% were seen once. Regarding the study as a whole: Pathologically expanded recipient clonotypes increased progressively from day 30 to day 180 as diversity fell. Cells were unsorted, so CD4 and CD8 contributions were not separated. Few recipient clonotypes overlapped donors; over 95% were de novo at given depth.

This TCR derives from a female patient aged 50 to 65 who had an allogeneic stem cell transplant from an unrelated donor, so the T cells may come from the graft donor. Some clones in this sample may be carry-over from other donors' samples. Source: peripheral blood mononuclear cells, taken 100 days after allogeneic stem cell transplant. The chain couples TRBV5-1 to TRBJ2-3; TRBD1 or TRBD2 may be the D gene (5 bases each). This CDR3 is CASSYGAAGKDTQYF. CDR3 DNA sequence: TGCGCCAGCAGCTACGGGGCGGCCGGTAAAGATACGCAGTATTTT.